What follows are 9 T cell receptor beta chains derived from one specimen sequenced in a study of T cells after yellow fever vaccination. Using its own MiXCR run on the 5' RACE reads, TCRdb lists one record per CDR3 protein. The table lists about 340,000 distinct CDR3 sequences, roughly 4.3% of them singletons. This specimen consisted of PBMCs, obtained 5 days after the yellow fever booster vaccination. Source of these receptors: a man aged 18-30 years who received the YFV17D yellow fever vaccine.

This chain connects TRBV23-1 to TRBJ2-1; perhaps D is TRBD1 or TRBD2 (7 bases each). TRBV23-1 is marked as an open reading frame, function uncertain. V was shortened by 4 bases and J by 10 bases, with 23 bases between the two germline ends. CDR3 size: 16 residues. CDR3 sequence reads: CASSRHSPGGAPEQFF. The CDR3 DNA is TGCGCCAGCAGTCGCCATTCGCCAGGGGGGGCCCCGGAGCAGTTCTTC.

This rearrangement joins TRBV7-9 to TRBJ1-6; TRBD1 is a possible D gene (6 bases). CDR1 SEHNR and CDR2 FQNEAQ come from the germline V gene (reference sequence). The CDR3 has 17 residues. Trimming shortened V by 0 bases and J by 5 bases, and 14 bases separated the two germline ends. DNA of the CDR3: TGTGCCAGCAGCTTAGCGTGGGGGACATCGGATAATTCACCCCTCCACTTT. Its translation: CASSLAWGTSDNSPLHF.

In this sample, this clonotype turned up many times. The J gene is TRBJ2-1, the V gene TRBV5-4, with 8 positions matching TRBD2. The CDR3 covers 16 residues. CDR1 SGHNT and CDR2 YYREEE come from the germline V gene (reference sequence). V lost 4 bases to trimming and J lost 6 bases; unmatched junction nucleotides: 12. DNA for the CDR3: TGTGCCAGCAGCGACTCCGGGGGGGGCCACACCAATGAGCAGTTCTTC. Its translation is CASSDSGGGHTNEQFF.

V gene TRBV20-1 combines with J gene TRBJ1-5, with D perhaps matching TRBD1 (5 bases). Trimming removed 0 bases at V and 7 bases at J, with 13 bases between. The CDR3 is 14 residues long. Germline lookup yields CDR1 DFQATT and CDR2 SNEGSKA (reference sequence). The CDR3 is CSARDQRGTQPQHF. The CDR3 DNA sequence: TGCAGTGCTAGAGATCAGCGGGGGACCCAGCCCCAGCATTTT.

This clonotype came up a few times. The rearrangement links TRBV20-1 to TRBJ1-1; possibly TRBD1 for D (5 bases). The CDR3 has 15 residues. Germline V gives CDR1 DFQATT, CDR2 SNEGSKA (reference sequence). Deletions cut 3 bases from V and 6 bases from J, with 20 bases between. The CDR3 nucleotides are TGCAGTGCTAGGCTACAGAGGGGAAGGGGCGCTGAAGCTTTCTTT. Encoded protein: CSARLQRGRGAEAFF.

The chain links TRBV7-2 to TRBJ2-2; D gene unclear. V was pared by 4 bases and J by 6 bases, with 15 bases between. From germline, CDR1 is SGHTA and CDR2 FQGNSA. The CDR3 spans 15 residues. CDR3 residues: CASSSILGFPGELFF. The CDR3 DNA reads TGTGCCAGCAGCTCGATCCTAGGATTTCCCGGGGAGCTGTTTTTT.

This chain uses TRBV3-1 with TRBJ1-3; D is perhaps TRBD1 (5 bases). The germline V and J ends were trimmed by 0 bases and 4 bases, with 13 bases remaining between them. This CDR3 is 16 amino acids long. Germline V gene data show CDR1 as LGHDT and CDR2 as YNNKEL (reference sequence). CDR3 in amino acids: CASSQDRSGPGNTIYF. The CDR3 DNA follows: TGTGCCAGCAGCCAAGATCGGTCAGGGCCCGGAAACACCATATATTTT.

This clonotype was picked up many times. The chain links TRBV20-1 to TRBJ2-3; D is undetermined. The ends were cut back, 0 bases at V and 2 bases at J, with 15 bases in the middle. The CDR3 extends over 16 amino acids. Germline assignment: CDR1 DFQATT and CDR2 SNEGSKA (reference sequence). CDR3 residues: CSARDRGGGHTDTQYF. In DNA, the CDR3 is TGCAGTGCTAGAGATAGAGGCGGCGGTCACACAGATACGCAGTATTTT.

This clonotype was seen repeatedly, ten times or more. This rearrangement joins TRBV7-9 to TRBJ2-2; the D gene is possibly TRBD1 (7 bases). The germline V and J ends were trimmed by 6 bases and 6 bases, with 20 bases remaining between them. CDR1 and CDR2 (germline): SEHNR, FQNEAQ (reference sequence). CDR3 length: 16 amino acids. CDR3 residues: CASSLRRGRLAGELFF. CDR3 in DNA: TGTGCCAGCAGTTTGAGGAGGGGGCGCCTCGCCGGGGAGCTGTTTTTT.